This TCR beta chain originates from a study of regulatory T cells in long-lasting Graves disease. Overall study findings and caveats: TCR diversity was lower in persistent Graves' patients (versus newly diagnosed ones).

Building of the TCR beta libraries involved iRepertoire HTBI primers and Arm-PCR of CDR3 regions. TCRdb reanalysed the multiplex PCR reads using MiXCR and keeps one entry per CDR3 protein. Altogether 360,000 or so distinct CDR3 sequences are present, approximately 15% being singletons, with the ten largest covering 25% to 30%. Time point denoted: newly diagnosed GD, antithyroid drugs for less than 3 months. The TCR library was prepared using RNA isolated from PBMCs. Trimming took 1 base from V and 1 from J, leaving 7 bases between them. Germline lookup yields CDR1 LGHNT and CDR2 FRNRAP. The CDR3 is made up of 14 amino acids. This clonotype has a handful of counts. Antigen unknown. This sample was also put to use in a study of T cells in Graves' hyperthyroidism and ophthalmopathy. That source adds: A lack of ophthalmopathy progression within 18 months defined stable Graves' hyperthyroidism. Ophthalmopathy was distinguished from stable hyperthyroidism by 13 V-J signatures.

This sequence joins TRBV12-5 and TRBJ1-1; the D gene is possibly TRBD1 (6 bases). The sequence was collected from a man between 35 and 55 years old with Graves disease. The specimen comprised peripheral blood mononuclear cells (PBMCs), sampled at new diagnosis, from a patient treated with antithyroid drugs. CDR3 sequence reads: CASGLAGENTEAFF. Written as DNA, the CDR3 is TGTGCTAGTGGTTTGGCAGGGGAGAACACTGAAGCTTTCTTT.